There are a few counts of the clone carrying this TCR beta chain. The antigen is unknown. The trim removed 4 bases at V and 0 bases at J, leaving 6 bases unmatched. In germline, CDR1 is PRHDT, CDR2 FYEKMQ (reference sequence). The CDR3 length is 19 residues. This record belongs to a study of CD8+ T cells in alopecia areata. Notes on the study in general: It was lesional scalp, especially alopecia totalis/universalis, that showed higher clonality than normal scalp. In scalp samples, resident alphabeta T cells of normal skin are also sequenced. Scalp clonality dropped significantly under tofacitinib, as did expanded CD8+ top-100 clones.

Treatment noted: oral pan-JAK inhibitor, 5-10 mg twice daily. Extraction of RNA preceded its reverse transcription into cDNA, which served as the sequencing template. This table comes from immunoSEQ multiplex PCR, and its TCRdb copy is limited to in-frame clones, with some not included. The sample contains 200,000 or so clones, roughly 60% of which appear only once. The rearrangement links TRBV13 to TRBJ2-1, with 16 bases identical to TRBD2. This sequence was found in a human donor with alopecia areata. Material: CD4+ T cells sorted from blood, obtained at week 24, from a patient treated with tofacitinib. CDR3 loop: CASSSGLAGGPSSYNEQFF. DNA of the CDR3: TGTGCCAGCAGCTCGGGACTAGCGGGGGGGCCTTCCTCCTACAATGAGCAGTTCTTC.